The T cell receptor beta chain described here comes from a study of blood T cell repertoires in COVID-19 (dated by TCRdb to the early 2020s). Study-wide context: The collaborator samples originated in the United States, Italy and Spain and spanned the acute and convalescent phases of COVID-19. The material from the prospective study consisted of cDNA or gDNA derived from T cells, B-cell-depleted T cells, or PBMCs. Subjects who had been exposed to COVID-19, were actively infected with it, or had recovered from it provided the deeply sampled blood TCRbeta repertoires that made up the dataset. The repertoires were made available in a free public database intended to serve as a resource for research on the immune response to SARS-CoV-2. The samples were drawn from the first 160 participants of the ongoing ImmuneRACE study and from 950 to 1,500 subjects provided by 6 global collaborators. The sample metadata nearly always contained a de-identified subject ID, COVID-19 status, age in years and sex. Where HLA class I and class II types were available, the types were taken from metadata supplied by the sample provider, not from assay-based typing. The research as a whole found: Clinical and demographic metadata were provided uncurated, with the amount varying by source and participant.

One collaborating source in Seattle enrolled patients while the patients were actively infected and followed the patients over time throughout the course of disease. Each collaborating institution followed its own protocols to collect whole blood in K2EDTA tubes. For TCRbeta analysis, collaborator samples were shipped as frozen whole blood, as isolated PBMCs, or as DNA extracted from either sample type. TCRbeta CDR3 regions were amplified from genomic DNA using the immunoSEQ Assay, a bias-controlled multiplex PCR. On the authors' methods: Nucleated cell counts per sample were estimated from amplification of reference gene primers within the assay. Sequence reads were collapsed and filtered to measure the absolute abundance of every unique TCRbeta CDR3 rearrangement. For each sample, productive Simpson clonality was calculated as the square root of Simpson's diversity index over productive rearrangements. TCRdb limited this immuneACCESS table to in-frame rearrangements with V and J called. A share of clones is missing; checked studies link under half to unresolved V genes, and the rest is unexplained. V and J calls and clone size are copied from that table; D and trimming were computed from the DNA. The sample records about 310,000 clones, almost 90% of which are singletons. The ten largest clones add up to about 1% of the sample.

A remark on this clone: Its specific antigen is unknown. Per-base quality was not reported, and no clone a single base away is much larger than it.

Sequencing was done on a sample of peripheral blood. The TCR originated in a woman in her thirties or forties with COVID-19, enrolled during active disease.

The bases are TGTGCCTTGGAGCAGAATGAGCAGTTCTTC. This is translated as CALEQNEQFF. The chain is encoded by TRBV30 joined to TRBJ2-1, with no reliable assignment of the D segment. From a lookup of the germline V gene (reference sequence), CDR1 and CDR2 are GTSNPN and SVGIG. The CDR3 measures 10 amino acids from cysteine to phenylalanine. The entry retains the CDR3 DNA only, 30 bases that are in frame from base 1. The germline ends are 8 bases apart after V is trimmed by 7 bases and J by 7 bases.